The sequence of this T cell receptor (beta chain) was determined in a study of T cells in Graves' hyperthyroidism and ophthalmopathy. Points from the study as a whole: Before onset, by a median of around six months, the model predicted ophthalmopathy. The majority of expanded thyroid clonotypes above 0.001 also appeared in blood. In simple terms, a model built on 13 V-J features told ophthalmopathy apart from stable hyperthyroidism.

Amplified regions were TCR beta CDR3 sequences from RNA transcripts. A first-round RT-PCR of the TCR CDR3 used the HTBI primer set. One entry per CDR3 protein results from TCRdb running MiXCR on the multiplex PCR reads. The sample yields a few hundred thousand distinct CDR3 sequences, 15% to 20% seen once. This clonotype was picked up many times. Its antigen is as yet unknown. Researchers barred patients who had uncontrolled infection, other autoimmune disease, pregnancy or lactation. CDR3 length: 14 residues. V was clipped by 5 bases and J by 0 bases, with 9 bases between them. Germline V gene sequence: CDR1 MNHEY, CDR2 SMNVEV (reference sequence).

The sequenced sample consisted of blood. V and J are TRBV27 and TRBJ2-3; the D is unclear. This clonotype originated in a woman in her twenties or thirties with Graves' ophthalmopathy. The CDR3 coding sequence is TGTGCCAGCAGTCAAAGACACAGCACAGATACGCAGTATTTT. Protein sequence: CASSQRHSTDTQYF.